This T cell receptor beta chain comes out of a study of shared clonotypes between healthy human individuals. Study-wide context: Contributing individuals were two females and three males aged 18 to 49. The study's findings and limits: Generation probabilities of non-shared clonotypes were lower (relative to those shared by all four donors). Shared across a few donors were around 5% of the naive CD4 clonotypes.

TCRdb keeps only in-frame clones here, not all; method: immunoSEQ multiplex PCR. The sample shows under 2.5 million clones, 85% to 95% of them seen only once. CDR3 length: 16 amino acids. The V gene's germline CDR1 is LGHNA and CDR2 YNFKEQ. The V gene lost 0 bases and the J gene lost 4 bases, with 10 bases spanning the gap. Regarding this clone: Its target is not known.

V usage is TRBV4-2 and J usage is TRBJ2-6; D is unclear. This sequence was found in a man younger than 30 in good health. Some clones in this sample may be carry-over from other donors' samples. The sample comprised naive CD4+ T cells from PBMCs. The subset: CD45RA+ positively selected. The CDR3 sequence: CASSQDYWVGANVLTF. The CDR3 DNA sequence: TGTGCCAGCAGCCAAGATTACTGGGTCGGGGCCAACGTCCTGACTTTC.